These 9 T cell receptor beta chains were sequenced from one sample in a study of CXCR3-negative and CXCR3-positive naive CD8 T cells. UMI-labeled TRB cDNA libraries were prepared by 5' RACE. One entry per CDR3 protein, without DNA, is what TCRdb gives after re-calling the 5' RACE reads. The sample data list 41,000 or so distinct CDR3 sequences. The sequenced sample consisted of naive CXCR3- CD8+ T cells from blood. Regarding subset: CD45RO-CCR7+CD27+CD95- naive CD8+ T cells lacking CXCR3 (TNR3-). These receptors came from a human donor in good health. Some clones in this sample may be carry-over from other donors' samples.

The rearrangement joins TRBV29-1 to TRBJ2-7; the D call from TCRdb, TRBD1, cannot be confirmed without DNA. Germline V CDR1 and CDR2: SQVTM, ANQGSEA. The CDR3 has 12 residues. CDR3 amino acids: CSTRDGTYEQYF.

The rearrangement joins TRBV11-2 to TRBJ2-5. This CDR3 has 14 amino acids. Germline CDR1 reads SGHAT; CDR2 reads FQNNGV. CDR3 in amino acids: CASSSFEGEETHYF.

The chain is built from TRBV20-1 and TRBJ2-1; lacking DNA, the TRBD2 call made by TCRdb goes unchecked. In germline, CDR1 is DFQATT, CDR2 SNEGSKA (reference sequence). This CDR3 is 16 amino acids long. CDR3: CSAQRPGLRPYNEQFF.

This chain uses TRBV6-6 with TRBJ2-7. Germline V gene data show CDR1 as MNHNY and CDR2 as SVGAGI (reference sequence). The CDR3 extends over 13 amino acids. The CDR3 is CASSYSSSYEQYF.

CDR3 loop: CASSLGVEQFF. This chain connects TRBV5-6 to TRBJ2-1. Germline CDR1 and CDR2: SGHDT and YYEEEE. The CDR3 is made up of 11 amino acids.

This chain uses TRBV14 with TRBJ2-1; TCRdb reports TRBD1, a call that lacks DNA to check it against. The CDR3 sequence is 17 residues long. The V gene's germline CDR1 is SGHDN and CDR2 FVKESK. CDR3 sequence: CASSQDSTLGAYNEQFF.

The genes are TRBV11-2 and TRBJ2-7; no DNA is available, so the TRBD2 call from TCRdb remains unchecked. CDR3 size: 15 residues. Germline V CDR1 and CDR2: SGHAT, FQNNGV. The CDR3 reads CASRFDRGLPYEQYF.

The chain recombines TRBV6-6 with TRBJ1-6; the D call of TRBD1 rests on TCRdb alone, since no DNA is present to check it. Germline V CDR1 and CDR2: MNHNY, SVGAGI (reference sequence). The CDR3 has 16 residues. The CDR3 reads CASSHPGQGINSPLHF.

The V and J genes are TRBV20-1 and TRBJ2-5; no DNA is available, so the TRBD2 call from TCRdb remains unchecked. The V gene's germline CDR1 is DFQATT and CDR2 SNEGSKA (reference sequence). CDR3 length: 14 amino acids. The CDR3 here is CSAPGVGLGETQYF.